What follows are 6 T cell receptor beta chains derived from one specimen sequenced in a study of STAT3 mutations in large granular lymphocyte leukemia. Study-wide points: Every T-cell large granular lymphocyte leukemia patient had at least one immunodominant TCR beta clonotype.

Method: immunoSEQ multiplex PCR; TCRdb's copy keeps in-frame clones and lacks some. This table has roughly 3,200 clones, approximately 90% appearing once. For these TCRs, the target antigens are not known. Sequencing input: peripheral blood mononuclear cells. The receptors derive from a man between 40 and 49 years old with T-cell large granular lymphocyte leukemia. Some clones in this sample may be carry-over from other donors' samples.

The CDR3 protein is CASRLNRDRVGYTF. CDR3 nucleotides: TGTGCCAGCAGGCTAAACCGGGACAGGGTTGGCTACACCTTC. The rearrangement uses TRBV28 and TRBJ1-2; 9 bases line up with TRBD1. The germline V gene encodes CDR1 MDHEN and CDR2 SYDVKM. V trimming: 6 bases; J trimming: 7 bases; junction bases outside the gene matches: 9. The CDR3 sequence is 14 residues long.

V usage is TRBV5-1 and J usage is TRBJ2-5; TRBD2 aligns across 7 bases. Looked up from germline, CDR1 is SGHRS and CDR2 is YFSETQ. The ends lost 2 bases at V and 2 bases at J; junction bases unmatched: 6. The CDR3 spans 15 residues. The CDR3 sequence: CASSLASGSQETQYF. The DNA of the CDR3 is TGCGCCAGCAGCTTAGCTAGCGGATCTCAAGAGACCCAGTACTTC.

DNA for the CDR3: TGCGCCAGCAGCCAAGGGTCAGGGACAGGGGCTAGGAGGGACACCATATATTTT. Amino acid sequence: CASSQGSGTGARRDTIYF. This sequence joins TRBV4-3 and TRBJ1-3; 10 positions agree with TRBD1. Germline CDR1 and CDR2: LGHNA and YSLEER. V shed 1 base and J 8 bases; nucleotides not matched to a gene: 14. The CDR3 has 18 residues.

This chain uses TRBV7-9 with TRBJ2-3; TRBD2 matches at 13 bases. Germline V gives CDR1 SEHNR, CDR2 FQNEAQ (reference sequence). This CDR3 contains 18 residues. The J segment lost 2 bases and the V segment lost 4 bases, leaving 9 bases of the junction unmatched. CDR3 sequence: CASSSGLAGARLTDTQYF. The CDR3 nucleotides are TGTGCCAGCAGCTCCGGACTAGCGGGGGCCCGACTCACAGATACGCAGTATTTT.

J is TRBJ2-7 and V is TRBV27, with D perhaps assigned TRBD1 or TRBD2 (6 bases each). The CDR3 is 13 residues long. The V end lost 4 bases, the J end lost 6 bases, and 13 bases lay between the germline ends. Germline values: CDR1 MNHEY, CDR2 SMNVEV (reference sequence). The CDR3: CASSSTQGGEQYF. The CDR3 bases are TGTGCCAGCAGTTCCACACAGGGAGGCGAGCAGTACTTC.

This chain uses TRBV7-2 with TRBJ2-7; D perhaps matches TRBD2 (6 bases). Deletions cut 1 base from V and 2 bases from J, with 12 bases between. The CDR3 runs to 15 residues. CDR1 is SGHTA and CDR2 is FQGNSA in the germline V gene. The CDR3 protein is CASSLVGGAAYEQYF. The CDR3 bases are TGTGCCAGCAGCTTAGTTGGAGGGGCCGCCTACGAGCAGTACTTC.